This T cell receptor beta chain derives from a study of OX40 agonist ivuxolimab in advanced cancers. Study information: At about 82% male, the cohort had a mean age of 60 years, ranging from about 23 to 79.

Repertoires were generated with immunoSEQ multiplex PCR, while TCRdb's copy carries only in-frame clones and drops some. The sample lists some 68,000 clones, about 85% seen once, with around 0.98% in the top ten. Researchers took blood at baseline, on cycle 4 day 1, and on cycle 7 day 1. The CDR3 totals 13 residues. The germline V gene encodes CDR1 MDHEN and CDR2 SYDVKM. The V and J genes are TRBV28 and TRBJ1-2; D call uncertain. The sample in question was CD4+ or CD8+ T cells sorted from blood, obtained in a trial of the OX40 agonist ivuxolimab. The TCR sequence derives from an adult with an advanced solid tumor such as melanoma, head and neck, liver or kidney cancer. The CDR3 sequence: CATGTVLSYGYTF. CDR3 nucleotides: TGTGCAACCGGAACAGTCCTCTCCTATGGCTACACCTTC.